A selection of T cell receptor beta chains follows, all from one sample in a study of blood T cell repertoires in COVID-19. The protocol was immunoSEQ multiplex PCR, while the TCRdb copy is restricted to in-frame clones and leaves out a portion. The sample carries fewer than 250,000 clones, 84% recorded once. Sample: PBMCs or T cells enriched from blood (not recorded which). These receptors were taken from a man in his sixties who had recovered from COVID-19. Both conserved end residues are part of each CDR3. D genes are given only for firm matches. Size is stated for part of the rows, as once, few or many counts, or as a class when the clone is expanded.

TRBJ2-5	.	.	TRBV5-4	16	CASSPNGGAFWETQYF	TGTGCCAGCAGCCCGAATGGGGGGGCTTTTTGGGAGACCCAGTACTTC
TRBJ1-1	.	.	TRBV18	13	CASSPSQNTEAFF	TGTGCCAGCTCACCAAGCCAGAACACTGAAGCTTTCTTT
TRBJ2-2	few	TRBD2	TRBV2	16	CASTLGLAGVGGELFF	TGTGCCAGCACCCTAGGACTAGCGGGGGTCGGCGGGGAGCTGTTTTTT
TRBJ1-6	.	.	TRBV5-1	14	CASGLGGAESPLHF	TGCGCCAGCGGGCTGGGGGGGGCGGAATCACCCCTCCACTTT
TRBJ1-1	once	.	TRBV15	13	CATSHKMNTEAFF	TGTGCCACCTCACATAAGATGAACACTGAAGCTTTCTTT
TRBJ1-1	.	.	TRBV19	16	CASISLQGWGNTEAFF	TGTGCCAGTATCTCCTTACAGGGATGGGGGAACACTGAAGCTTTCTTT
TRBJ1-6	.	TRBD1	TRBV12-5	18	CASGLGPWTGGYNSPLHF	TGTGCTAGTGGTTTGGGCCCCTGGACAGGGGGCTATAATTCACCCCTCCACTTT
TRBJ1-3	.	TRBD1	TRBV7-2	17	CASSLVGTGGSGNTIYF	TGTGCCAGCAGCTTAGTGGGGACAGGGGGATCTGGAAACACCATATATTTT
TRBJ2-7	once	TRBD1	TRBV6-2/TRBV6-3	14	CASSSDRSSYEQYF	TGTGCCAGCAGTTCGGACAGGAGCTCCTACGAGCAGTACTTC
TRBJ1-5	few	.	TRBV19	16	CASSIEKQGAFRPQHF	TGTGCCAGTAGTATAGAAAAACAGGGCGCCTTCCGGCCCCAGCATTTT
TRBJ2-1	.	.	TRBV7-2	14	CASSLALPRNEQFF	TGTGCCAGCAGCTTAGCCCTTCCTAGGAATGAGCAGTTCTTC
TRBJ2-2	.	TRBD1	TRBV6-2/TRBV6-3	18	CASSLILTGTANTGELFF	TGTGCCAGCAGTTTAATACTTACCGGGACAGCAAACACCGGGGAGCTGTTTTTT
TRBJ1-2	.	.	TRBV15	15	CATSRDGGGRNGYTF	TGTGCCACCAGCAGAGATGGGGGGGGGCGCAATGGCTACACCTTC
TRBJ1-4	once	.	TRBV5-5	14	CASSLEPREGKLFF	TGTGCCAGCAGCTTGGAGCCGAGAGAGGGAAAACTGTTTTTT
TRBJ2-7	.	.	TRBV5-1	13	CASSLDSTYEQYF	TGCGCCAGCAGCTTGGACAGCACCTACGAGCAGTACTTC
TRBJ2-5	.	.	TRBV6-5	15	CASSGINGVQETQYF	TGTGCCAGCAGCGGGATTAACGGGGTTCAAGAGACCCAGTACTTC
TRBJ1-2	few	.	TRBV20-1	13	CSASGTERGGYTF	TGCAGTGCTAGTGGCACCGAAAGGGGTGGCTACACCTTC
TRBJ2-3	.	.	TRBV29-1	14	CSGGPGQSTDTQYF	TGCAGCGGGGGACCCGGACAGAGCACAGATACGCAGTATTTT
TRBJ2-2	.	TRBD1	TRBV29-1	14	CSVAGTGGGGELFF	TGCAGCGTGGCCGGGACAGGGGGCGGCGGGGAGCTGTTTTTT
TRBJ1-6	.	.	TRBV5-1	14	CASSLAYSNSPLHF	TGCGCCAGCAGCTTGGCTTACAGCAATTCACCCCTCCACTTT
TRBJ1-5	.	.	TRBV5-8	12	CASRLNNQPQHF	TGTGCCAGCAGGTTAAACAATCAGCCCCAGCATTTT
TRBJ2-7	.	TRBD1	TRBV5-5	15	CASYRTDRGLLEQYF	TGTGCCAGCTATCGGACGGACAGGGGGCTTCTCGAGCAGTACTTC
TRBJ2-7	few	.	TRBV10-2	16	CASSEWVGTLPYEQYF	TGCGCCAGCAGTGAGTGGGTCGGGACACTTCCCTACGAGCAGTACTTC
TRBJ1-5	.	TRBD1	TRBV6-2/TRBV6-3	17	CASSPGQEKLSNQPQHF	TGTGCCAGCAGCCCGGGACAGGAGAAACTTAGCAATCAGCCCCAGCATTTT
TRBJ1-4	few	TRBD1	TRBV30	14	CAWSVTPGGEKLFF	TGTGCCTGGAGTGTCACCCCAGGGGGTGAAAAACTGTTTTTT
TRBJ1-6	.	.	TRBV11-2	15	CASSFSLTANSPLHF	TGTGCCAGCAGCTTCTCTTTGACAGCTAATTCACCCCTCCACTTT
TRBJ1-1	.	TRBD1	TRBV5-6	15	CASNLPGTANTEAFF	TGTGCCAGCAACCTACCCGGGACAGCAAACACTGAAGCTTTCTTT
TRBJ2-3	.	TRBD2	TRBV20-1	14	CSASSGGITDTQYF	TGCAGTGCTAGTAGCGGGGGTATTACAGATACGCAGTATTTT
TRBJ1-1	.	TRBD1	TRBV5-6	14	CASSEGAWDTEAFF	TGTGCCAGCAGCGAGGGGGCGTGGGACACTGAAGCTTTCTTT
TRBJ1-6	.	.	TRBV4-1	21	CASSQDPVAGSSSSYNSPLHF	TGCGCCAGCAGCCAAGATCCGGTGGCAGGATCATCCAGCTCCTATAATTCACCCCTCCACTTT
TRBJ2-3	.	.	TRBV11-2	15	CASSLGGGETDTQYF	TGTGCCAGCAGCTTAGGTGGTGGGGAGACAGATACGCAGTATTTT
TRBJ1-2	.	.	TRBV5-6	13	CASSPGRDYGYTF	TGTGCCAGCAGCCCGGGGAGGGACTATGGCTACACCTTC
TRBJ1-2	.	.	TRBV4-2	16	CASSSQQGVGDYGYTF	TGTGCCAGCAGCTCACAACAGGGAGTAGGCGACTATGGCTACACCTTC
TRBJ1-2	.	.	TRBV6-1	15	CASSSQGGLSYGYTF	TGTGCCAGCAGCTCCCAAGGGGGTTTGTCCTATGGCTACACCTTC
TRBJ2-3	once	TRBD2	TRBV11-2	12	CASSRDYVTQYF	TGTGCCAGCAGCCGGGACTACGTAACGCAGTATTTT
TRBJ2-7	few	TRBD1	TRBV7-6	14	CASSDRGGSYEQYF	TGTGCCAGCAGCGACAGGGGAGGATCCTACGAGCAGTACTTC
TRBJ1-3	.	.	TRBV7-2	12	CASSLYPSTIYF	TGTGCCAGCAGCTTATACCCTAGCACCATATATTTT
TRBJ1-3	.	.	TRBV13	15	CASSLAGRVRNTIYF	TGTGCCAGCAGCTTGGCAGGGAGGGTTCGAAACACCATATATTTT
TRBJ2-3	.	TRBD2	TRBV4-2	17	CASSQPTSGRYTDTQYF	TGTGCCAGCAGCCAACCGACTAGCGGGAGATACACAGATACGCAGTATTTT
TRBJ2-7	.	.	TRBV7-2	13	CASSLVATGEQYF	TGTGCCAGCAGCTTAGTGGCTACGGGCGAGCAGTACTTC
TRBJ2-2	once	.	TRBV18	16	CASSPSGTLNTGELFF	TGTGCCAGCTCACCTAGCGGAACTTTAAACACCGGGGAGCTGTTTTTT
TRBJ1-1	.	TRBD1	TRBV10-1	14	CASRDMTGSTEAFF	TGCGCCAGCAGGGATATGACAGGGTCCACTGAAGCTTTCTTT
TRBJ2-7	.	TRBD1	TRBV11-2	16	CASSLRVGTETYEQYF	TGTGCCAGCAGCTTAAGGGTAGGGACAGAGACCTACGAGCAGTACTTC
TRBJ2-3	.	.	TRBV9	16	CASSVSGAGRLSTQYF	TGTGCCAGCAGCGTATCTGGTGCGGGTCGGCTCAGTACGCAGTATTTT
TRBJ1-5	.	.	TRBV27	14	CASSSQRGNQPQHF	TGTGCCAGCAGTTCACAACGGGGCAATCAGCCCCAGCATTTT
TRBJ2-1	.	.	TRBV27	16	CASSNRATSSYNEQFF	TGTGCCAGCAGTAACCGTGCGACTAGCTCCTACAATGAGCAGTTCTTC
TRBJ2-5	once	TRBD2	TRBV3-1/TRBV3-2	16	CASTNSGGAMIQTQYF	TGTGCCAGCACCAATAGCGGGGGGGCCATGATCCAGACCCAGTACTTC
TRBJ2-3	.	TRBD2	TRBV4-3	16	CASSQELAGGADTQYF	TGCGCCAGCAGCCAAGAATTAGCGGGGGGGGCAGATACGCAGTATTTT
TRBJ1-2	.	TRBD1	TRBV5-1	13	CASSQRQGGGYTF	TGCGCCAGCAGCCAGAGACAGGGCGGAGGCTACACCTTC
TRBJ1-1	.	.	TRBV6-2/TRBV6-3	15	CASSHPLEANTEAFF	TGTGCCAGCAGTCACCCGTTGGAGGCGAACACTGAAGCTTTCTTT
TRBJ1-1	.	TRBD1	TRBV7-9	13	CASLDRVGTEAFF	TGTGCCAGCCTCGACAGGGTGGGCACTGAAGCTTTCTTT
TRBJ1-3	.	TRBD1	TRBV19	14	CATASTGGFDTIYF	TGTGCCACCGCTTCGACAGGGGGCTTCGACACCATATATTTT
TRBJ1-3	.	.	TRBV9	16	CASSVTIGLSGNTIYF	TGTGCCAGCAGCGTAACTATTGGACTCTCTGGAAACACCATATATTTT
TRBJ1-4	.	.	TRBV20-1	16	CSASTARTATNEKLFF	TGCAGTGCTAGTACGGCACGGACAGCAACTAATGAAAAACTGTTTTTT
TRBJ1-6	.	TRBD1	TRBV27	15	CASTPRTGVNSPLHF	TGTGCCAGCACCCCCAGGACAGGGGTTAATTCACCCCTCCACTTT
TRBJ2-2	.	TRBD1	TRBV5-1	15	CASSLGQGTTGELFF	TGCGCCAGCAGCTTGGGACAGGGTACCACCGGGGAGCTGTTTTTT
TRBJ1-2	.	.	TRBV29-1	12	CSVVQGLIGYTF	TGCAGCGTTGTTCAGGGGTTGATTGGCTACACCTTC
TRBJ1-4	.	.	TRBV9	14	CASSVAGEGEKLFF	TGTGCCAGCAGCGTAGCCGGGGAGGGAGAAAAACTGTTTTTT
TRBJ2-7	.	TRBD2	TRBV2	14	CASRPQRGTYEQYF	TGTGCCAGCAGACCCCAGCGGGGGACCTACGAGCAGTACTTC